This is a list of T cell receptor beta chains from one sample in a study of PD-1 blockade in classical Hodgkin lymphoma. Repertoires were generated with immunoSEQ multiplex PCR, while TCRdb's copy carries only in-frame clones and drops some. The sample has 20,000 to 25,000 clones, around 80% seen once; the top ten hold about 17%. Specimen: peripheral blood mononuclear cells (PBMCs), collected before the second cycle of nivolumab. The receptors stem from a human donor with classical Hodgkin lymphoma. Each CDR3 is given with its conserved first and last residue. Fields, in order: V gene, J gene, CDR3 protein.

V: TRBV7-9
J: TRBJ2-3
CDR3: CASSHSDTQYF

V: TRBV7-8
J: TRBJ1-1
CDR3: CASSVTGNTEAFF

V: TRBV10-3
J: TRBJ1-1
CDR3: CAISVGDTGNTEAFF

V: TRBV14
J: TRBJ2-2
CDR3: CASSRITGDGTGELFF

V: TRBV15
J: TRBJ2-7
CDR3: CATSRDDLDEQYF

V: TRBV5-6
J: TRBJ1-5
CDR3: CASSSWGQGRYQPQHF

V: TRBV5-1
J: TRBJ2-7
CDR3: CASSLVGSAGEQYF

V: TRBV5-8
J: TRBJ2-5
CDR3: CASSPPGGSGPQETQYF

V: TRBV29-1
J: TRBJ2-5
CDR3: CSVEISASQETQYF

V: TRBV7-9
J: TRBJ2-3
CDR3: CASSPGLLDTQYF

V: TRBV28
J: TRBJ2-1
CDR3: CASREEIAGVMDEQFF

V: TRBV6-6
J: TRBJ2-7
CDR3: CASGRLAGRYEQYF

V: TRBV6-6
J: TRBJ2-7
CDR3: CASSYVLAETRGEQYF

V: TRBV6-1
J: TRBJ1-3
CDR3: CASCRTGEKGNTIYF

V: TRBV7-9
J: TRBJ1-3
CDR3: CASVRTLAGNTIYF

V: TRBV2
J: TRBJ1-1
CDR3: CASLMVRGGTEAFF

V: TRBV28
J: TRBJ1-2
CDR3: CASSPQSWTGGSGYTF

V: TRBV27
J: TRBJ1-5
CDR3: CASSLFENQPQHF

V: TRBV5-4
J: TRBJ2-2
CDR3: CASSVGLADLTGELFF

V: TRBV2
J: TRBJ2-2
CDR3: CASSTGTMNTGELFF

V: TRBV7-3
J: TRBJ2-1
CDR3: CASSLGPGSYNEQFF

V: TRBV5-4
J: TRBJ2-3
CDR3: CASSLAGSDTQYF

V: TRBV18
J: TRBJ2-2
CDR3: CASSQQGTNTGELFF

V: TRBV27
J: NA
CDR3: CASSPPGYFSYEQYF

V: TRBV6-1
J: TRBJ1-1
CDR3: CASSQTVNTEAFF

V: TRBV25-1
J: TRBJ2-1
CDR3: CASSRTAGNNEQFF

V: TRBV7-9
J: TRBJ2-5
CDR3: CASSLGSGTGPRETQYF

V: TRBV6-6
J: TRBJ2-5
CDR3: CASRGASGMGRETQYF

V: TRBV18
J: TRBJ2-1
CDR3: CASSPPGKEQFF

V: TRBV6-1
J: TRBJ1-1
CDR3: CASSRNSPNTEAFF

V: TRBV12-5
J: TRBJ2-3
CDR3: CASAHGLPDTQYF

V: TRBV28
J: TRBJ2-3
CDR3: CASSLEGPGLAGEEDTQYF

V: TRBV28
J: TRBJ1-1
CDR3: CASSLHLGANTEAFF

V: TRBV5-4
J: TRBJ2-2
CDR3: CASSREPAGGGTGELFF

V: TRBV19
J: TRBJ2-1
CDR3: CASSWALEQFF

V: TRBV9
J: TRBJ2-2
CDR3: CASTRTSGYTGELFF

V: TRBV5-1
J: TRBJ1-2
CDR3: CASSWGPGQGAYGYTF

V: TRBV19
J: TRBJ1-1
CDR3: CASSIPGLGNTEAFF

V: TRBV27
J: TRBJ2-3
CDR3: CASSSMGLAGVKDTQYF

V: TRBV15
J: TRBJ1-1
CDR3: CATSREVVNTEAFF

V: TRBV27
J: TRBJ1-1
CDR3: CASSNPGIAEAFF

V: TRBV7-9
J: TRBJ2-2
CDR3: CASSLFPAANTGELFF

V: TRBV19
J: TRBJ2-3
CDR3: CASSRQIGGGGTDTQYF

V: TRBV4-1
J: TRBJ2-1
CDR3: CASSQDRGADSNNEQFF

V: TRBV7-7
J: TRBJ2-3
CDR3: CASSPTPESPFSTDTQYF

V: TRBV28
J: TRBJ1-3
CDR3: CASSPQDLSGNTIYF

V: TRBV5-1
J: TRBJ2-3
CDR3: CASRETSGASTDTQYF

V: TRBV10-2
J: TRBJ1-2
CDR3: CASSEGGSLGYTF

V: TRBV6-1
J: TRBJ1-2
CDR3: CASRPSVSVYGYTF

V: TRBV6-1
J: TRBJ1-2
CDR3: CASSEARGVGGYTF

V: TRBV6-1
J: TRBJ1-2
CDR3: CASSDREDSGDGYTF

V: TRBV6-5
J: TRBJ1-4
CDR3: CAISGLSSNEKLFF

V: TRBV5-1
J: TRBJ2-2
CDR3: CASSPTGTRGAGELFF

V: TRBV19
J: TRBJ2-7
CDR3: CASSIVDSTYEQYF

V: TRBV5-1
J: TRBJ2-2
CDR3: CASSGRTGGPGELFF